A selection of T cell receptor beta chains follows, all from one sample in a study of T cell responses to AZD1222 COVID-19 vaccine. Clones were read by immunoSEQ multiplex PCR, and TCRdb kept only the in-frame ones, dropping some. The sample yields 150,000 to 200,000 clones, 80% to 95% seen once. The sample was peripheral blood, taken 28 days after the second AZD1222 dose. The receptors come from an adult who received the AZD1222 COVID-19 vaccine. CDR3s include the opening cysteine and the closing phenylalanine or tryptophan. Each record gives: CDR3 protein, CDR3 DNA, clone size, D gene, V gene, J gene. D genes are given only for firm matches. Expanded clones are given a class, and other clones once, few, many or no size at all.

CDR3aa: CASSPDPLSSRELFF; CDR3nt: TGCGCCAGCAGCCCGGACCCCCTGTCCTCCCGGGAGCTGTTTTTT; abundance: -; d_gene: -; v_gene: TRBV5-1; j_gene: TRBJ2-2
CDR3aa: CASSQDPQSSYNSPLHF; CDR3nt: TGCGCCAGCAGCCAAGATCCCCAGAGCTCCTATAATTCACCCCTCCACTTT; abundance: -; d_gene: -; v_gene: TRBV4-3; j_gene: TRBJ1-6
CDR3aa: CASSLEVGYGQPQHF; CDR3nt: TGTGCCAGCAGCTTGGAGGTTGGATATGGTCAGCCCCAGCATTTT; abundance: -; d_gene: -; v_gene: TRBV5-8; j_gene: TRBJ1-5
CDR3aa: CAWTSAHEKLFF; CDR3nt: TGTGCCTGGACCTCAGCGCATGAAAAACTGTTTTTT; abundance: -; d_gene: -; v_gene: TRBV30; j_gene: TRBJ1-4
CDR3aa: CASSLYRELRIQYF; CDR3nt: TGTGCCAGCAGCCTATACAGGGAGTTGAGGATTCAGTACTTC; abundance: -; d_gene: -; v_gene: TRBV7-2; j_gene: TRBJ2-4
CDR3aa: CASSVSGNTYEQYF; CDR3nt: TGTGCCAGCAGCGTTAGCGGGAATACCTACGAGCAGTACTTC; abundance: -; d_gene: TRBD2; v_gene: TRBV9; j_gene: TRBJ2-7
CDR3aa: CATSRANIQGRKGYTF; CDR3nt: TGTGCCACCAGCAGAGCGAATATACAGGGGAGGAAGGGCTACACCTTC; abundance: -; d_gene: TRBD1; v_gene: TRBV15; j_gene: TRBJ1-2
CDR3aa: CASKPDGLNTEAFF; CDR3nt: TGTGCCAGCAAACCGGACGGCTTGAACACTGAAGCTTTCTTT; abundance: -; d_gene: -; v_gene: TRBV5-4; j_gene: TRBJ1-1
CDR3aa: CASSYGRFGELFF; CDR3nt: TGTGCCAGCAGTTACGGGAGGTTTGGGGAGCTGTTTTTT; abundance: -; d_gene: -; v_gene: TRBV6-5; j_gene: TRBJ2-2
CDR3aa: CASSLVFSGSSTDTQYF; CDR3nt: TGTGCCAGCAGCTTGGTTTTTAGTGGCAGTAGCACAGATACGCAGTATTTT; abundance: -; d_gene: -; v_gene: TRBV5-7; j_gene: TRBJ2-3
CDR3aa: CASSHERYEQYF; CDR3nt: TGTGCCAGCAGTCACGAAAGGTACGAGCAGTACTTC; abundance: -; d_gene: -; v_gene: TRBV6-2/TRBV6-3; j_gene: TRBJ2-7
CDR3aa: CASSFSGSEQYF; CDR3nt: TGTGCCAGCAGCTTTAGTGGGAGCGAGCAGTACTTC; abundance: -; d_gene: -; v_gene: TRBV7-3; j_gene: TRBJ2-7
CDR3aa: CASSLVSGTTYNEQFF; CDR3nt: TGTGCCAGCAGCTTAGTCTCCGGGACAACGTACAATGAGCAGTTCTTC; abundance: medium-sized; d_gene: -; v_gene: TRBV7-9; j_gene: TRBJ2-1
CDR3aa: CAMRQGWDSPLHF; CDR3nt: TGTGCCATGAGGCAGGGGTGGGATTCACCCCTCCACTTT; abundance: -; d_gene: -; v_gene: TRBV6-6; j_gene: TRBJ1-6
CDR3aa: CASSLMSQPQHF; CDR3nt: TGTGCCAGCAGCTTAATGAGTCAGCCCCAGCATTTT; abundance: -; d_gene: -; v_gene: TRBV7-8; j_gene: TRBJ1-5
CDR3aa: CASSLVRGLGGETQYF; CDR3nt: TGTGCCAGCAGCTTAGTGAGGGGGCTGGGCGGAGAGACCCAGTACTTC; abundance: once; d_gene: TRBD1; v_gene: TRBV7-2; j_gene: TRBJ2-5
CDR3aa: CAISDSRGLAGIYEQFF; CDR3nt: TGTGCCATCAGTGATTCCCGCGGGCTAGCGGGAATTTATGAGCAGTTCTTC; abundance: -; d_gene: TRBD2; v_gene: TRBV10-3; j_gene: TRBJ2-1
CDR3aa: CASKAAGVRNEQFF; CDR3nt: TGTGCCAGCAAGGCAGCGGGAGTTAGGAATGAGCAGTTCTTC; abundance: once; d_gene: TRBD2; v_gene: TRBV25-1; j_gene: TRBJ2-1
CDR3aa: CASSPQDQPQHF; CDR3nt: TGTGCCAGCTCACCACAGGATCAGCCCCAGCATTTT; abundance: -; d_gene: -; v_gene: TRBV18; j_gene: TRBJ1-5
CDR3aa: CASRQEKLFF; CDR3nt: TGTGCCAGTAGACAGGAAAAACTGTTTTTT; abundance: -; d_gene: -; v_gene: TRBV19; j_gene: TRBJ1-4
CDR3aa: CASSLGAYGYTF; CDR3nt: TGTGCCAGCAGCTTGGGGGCCTATGGCTACACCTTC; abundance: -; d_gene: -; v_gene: TRBV7-9; j_gene: TRBJ1-2
CDR3aa: CASSHNTGKTDTQYF; CDR3nt: TGTGCCAGTTCCCATAACACTGGAAAAACAGATACGCAGTATTTT; abundance: -; d_gene: -; v_gene: TRBV19; j_gene: TRBJ2-3
CDR3aa: CASNFRFAYEQYF; CDR3nt: TGTGCCAGCAACTTCCGATTCGCCTACGAGCAGTACTTC; abundance: -; d_gene: -; v_gene: TRBV21-1; j_gene: TRBJ2-7
CDR3aa: CASRPTGRRSYNEQFF; CDR3nt: TGTGCCAGCAGGCCCACGGGGAGGCGCTCCTACAATGAGCAGTTCTTC; abundance: -; d_gene: -; v_gene: TRBV6-6; j_gene: TRBJ2-1
CDR3aa: CASSVTSGSVFYEQYF; CDR3nt: TGTGCCAGCAGCGTGACTAGCGGATCCGTTTTCTACGAGCAGTACTTC; abundance: once; d_gene: TRBD2; v_gene: TRBV9; j_gene: TRBJ2-7
CDR3aa: CASSPTRAGANVLTF; CDR3nt: TGTGCCAGCAGTCCCACTAGGGCTGGGGCCAACGTCCTGACTTTC; abundance: once; d_gene: -; v_gene: TRBV6-5; j_gene: TRBJ2-6
CDR3aa: CASSSALSSYNEQFF; CDR3nt: TGTGCCAGCAGCTCAGCGTTGAGCTCCTACAATGAGCAGTTCTTC; abundance: -; d_gene: -; v_gene: TRBV11-2; j_gene: TRBJ2-1
CDR3aa: CATSRAGAQSGANVLTF; CDR3nt: TGTGCCACCAGTAGAGCGGGAGCCCAATCTGGGGCCAACGTCCTGACTTTC; abundance: -; d_gene: TRBD2; v_gene: TRBV24-1; j_gene: TRBJ2-6
CDR3aa: CASSSPEMNTEAFF; CDR3nt: TGTGCCAGCAGTTCTCCGGAGATGAACACTGAAGCTTTCTTT; abundance: -; d_gene: -; v_gene: TRBV28; j_gene: TRBJ1-1
CDR3aa: CASSNPTGLRATGELFF; CDR3nt: TGCGCCAGCAGCAATCCGACAGGGCTCCGAGCAACCGGGGAGCTGTTTTTT; abundance: -; d_gene: TRBD1; v_gene: TRBV5-1; j_gene: TRBJ2-2
CDR3aa: CASSLGDRGRYNEQFF; CDR3nt: TGTGCCAGCAGCTTAGGGGACAGGGGGCGTTACAATGAGCAGTTCTTC; abundance: -; d_gene: TRBD1; v_gene: TRBV11-3; j_gene: TRBJ2-1
CDR3aa: CASSDRVAGSTDTQYF; CDR3nt: TGTGCCAGCAGCGATCGCGTAGCAGGGTCCACAGATACGCAGTATTTT; abundance: -; d_gene: -; v_gene: TRBV5-4; j_gene: TRBJ2-3
CDR3aa: CASSVLASDEQYF; CDR3nt: TGTGCCAGCAGTGTATTGGCTAGCGACGAGCAGTACTTC; abundance: -; d_gene: -; v_gene: TRBV2; j_gene: TRBJ2-7
CDR3aa: CASSQDRLQAGSPLHF; CDR3nt: TGTGCCAGCAGCCAAGATCGATTACAGGCAGGATCACCCCTCCACTTT; abundance: -; d_gene: -; v_gene: TRBV4-2; j_gene: TRBJ1-6
CDR3aa: CASSRPSGGAFEQYF; CDR3nt: TGTGCCAGCAGTCGACCTAGCGGGGGGGCGTTCGAGCAGTACTTC; abundance: -; d_gene: TRBD2; v_gene: TRBV6-5; j_gene: TRBJ2-7
CDR3aa: CASSLEGVEQYF; CDR3nt: TGTGCCAGCAGCTTAGAAGGGGTCGAGCAGTACTTC; abundance: -; d_gene: -; v_gene: TRBV7-9; j_gene: TRBJ2-7
CDR3aa: CASSATENTGELFF; CDR3nt: TGCGCCAGCAGCGCTACTGAGAACACCGGGGAGCTGTTTTTT; abundance: -; d_gene: -; v_gene: TRBV5-1; j_gene: TRBJ2-2
CDR3aa: CASSQGGRGGGYTF; CDR3nt: TGCGCCAGCAGCCAAGGGGGGCGGGGCGGCGGCTACACCTTC; abundance: once; d_gene: -; v_gene: TRBV4-3; j_gene: TRBJ1-2
CDR3aa: CASSLGGGGGWTDTQYF; CDR3nt: TGTGCCAGCAGCCTTGGGGGCGGCGGGGGGTGGACAGATACGCAGTATTTT; abundance: -; d_gene: TRBD2; v_gene: TRBV3-1/TRBV3-2; j_gene: TRBJ2-3
CDR3aa: CAWTGLVGPHEQFF; CDR3nt: TGTGCCTGGACGGGACTAGTGGGTCCCCATGAGCAGTTCTTC; abundance: -; d_gene: TRBD2; v_gene: TRBV30; j_gene: TRBJ2-1
CDR3aa: CASSLEVSPKGALHF; CDR3nt: TGTGCCAGCAGCTTGGAGGTCAGTCCTAAGGGGGCCCTCCACTTT; abundance: -; d_gene: -; v_gene: TRBV5-5; j_gene: TRBJ1-6
CDR3aa: CASSPGGQGVPGTEAFF; CDR3nt: TGCGCCAGCAGCCCGGGAGGACAGGGGGTCCCTGGCACTGAAGCTTTCTTT; abundance: -; d_gene: TRBD1; v_gene: TRBV5-1; j_gene: TRBJ1-1
CDR3aa: CASSRGDGGDGQPQHF; CDR3nt: TGCGCCAGCAGCAGGGGGGACGGCGGCGATGGTCAGCCCCAGCATTTT; abundance: -; d_gene: -; v_gene: TRBV5-1; j_gene: TRBJ1-5
CDR3aa: CASSQGLNRGPRSYEQYF; CDR3nt: TGTGCCAGCAGCCAAGGGCTCAACAGGGGCCCTCGGAGCTACGAGCAGTACTTC; abundance: -; d_gene: TRBD1; v_gene: TRBV3-1/TRBV3-2; j_gene: TRBJ2-7
CDR3aa: CSVKGPTGNEQFF; CDR3nt: TGCAGCGTTAAGGGACCTACGGGCAATGAGCAGTTCTTC; abundance: -; d_gene: -; v_gene: TRBV29-1; j_gene: TRBJ2-1
CDR3aa: CASSPGTGYNYEQYF; CDR3nt: TGTGCCAGCAGTCCCGGGACAGGCTACAATTACGAGCAGTACTTC; abundance: -; d_gene: TRBD1; v_gene: TRBV6-5; j_gene: TRBJ2-7
CDR3aa: CASREHEGGGEKLFF; CDR3nt: TGTGCCAGCAGGGAACATGAGGGGGGTGGTGAAAAACTGTTTTTT; abundance: once; d_gene: -; v_gene: TRBV2; j_gene: TRBJ1-4
CDR3aa: CASSFSSALNSGNTIYF; CDR3nt: TGTGCCAGCAGCTTCTCCAGCGCCCTGAACTCTGGAAACACCATATATTTT; abundance: -; d_gene: -; v_gene: TRBV7-2; j_gene: TRBJ1-3